These 28 T cell receptor beta chains originate from one sample sequenced in a study of shared clonotypes between healthy human individuals. TCRdb keeps only in-frame clones here, not all; method: immunoSEQ multiplex PCR. The sample records about 470,000 clones, around 79% being singletons. Sequencing was performed on PBMCs. Receptors originate from a woman in her thirties or forties in good health. Some clones in this sample may be carry-over from other donors' samples.

The CDR3 DNA reads as TGTGCCAGCAGCCCCCCGACAGTCTGGACCGGGGAGCTGTTTTTT. As protein: CASSPPTVWTGELFF. This sequence joins TRBV7-2 and TRBJ2-2; weak D call: TRBD1 (5 bases). The CDR3 loop spans 15 amino acids. V was trimmed by 5 bases and J by 5 bases, leaving 15 bases between them. Looked up from germline, CDR1 is SGHTA and CDR2 is FQGNSA.

The V gene is TRBV30, the J gene TRBJ1-3; D may be TRBD1 (6 bases). Germline-derived CDR1 and CDR2 are GTSNPN and SVGIG (reference sequence). V was cut by 1 base and J by 0 bases, with 7 bases left in between. The CDR3 extends over 14 amino acids. Here the CDR3 DNA reads TGTGCCTGGAGTGGGGGACACTCTGGAAACACCATATATTTT. This sequence encodes CAWSGGHSGNTIYF.

The V call is TRBV19, the J call TRBJ2-1, with TRBD2 matching 10 bases. Per the germline V gene, CDR1 is LNHDA and CDR2 is SQIVND (reference sequence). This CDR3 region has 14 residues. V trimming: 7 bases; J trimming: 4 bases; junction bases outside the gene matches: 4. The CDR3 reads CASTPGLAYNEQFF. Here the CDR3 DNA reads TGTGCCAGTACTCCGGGACTAGCGTACAATGAGCAGTTCTTC. The full variable domain, rest sourced from reference TRBV19 and TRBJ2-1, is DGGITQSPKYLFRKEGQNVTLSCEQNLNHDAMYWYRQDPGQGLRLIYYSQIVNDFQKGDIAEGYSVSREKKESFPLTVTSAQKNPTAFYLCASTPGLAYNEQFFGPGTRLTVL.

As concerns this clone: Other nucleotide sequences from this sample produce the same CDR3. The chain has TRBV5-1 and TRBJ2-2; D uncertain. CDR3 length: 13 amino acids. Trimming took off 0 bases at V and 4 bases at J, with 4 bases between the two ends. Germline CDR1 SGHRS, CDR2 YFSETQ. This CDR3 reads CASSLGSTGELFF. The CDR3 region has the DNA TGCGCCAGCAGCTTGGGAAGCACCGGGGAGCTGTTTTTT. Looking up the rest from reference TRBV5-1 and TRBJ2-2 gives the full variable domain: KAGVTQTPRYLIKTRGQQVTLSCSPISGHRSVSWYQQTPGQGLQFLFEYFSETQRNKGNFPGRFSGRQFSNSRSEMNVSTLELGDSALYLCASSLGSTGELFFGEGSRLTVL.

The chain uses TRBV19 and TRBJ2-7; D call uncertain. The CDR3 is 13 amino acids. Trimming cost V 10 bases and J 3 bases, with 16 bases left between them. Germline values: CDR1 LNHDA, CDR2 SQIVND (reference sequence). The CDR3 sequence: CATLPPGSYEQYF. The CDR3 region has the DNA TGTGCCACCCTCCCCCCGGGCAGCTACGAGCAGTACTTC.

In its sample, this clone was seen once. The rearrangement uses TRBV11-2 and TRBJ2-7; D is tentatively TRBD1 or TRBD2 (6 bases each). The V and J ends lost 6 bases and 6 bases respectively, with 18 bases between them. The CDR3 totals 14 residues. Germline V lookup: CDR1 SGHAT, CDR2 FQNNGV. The CDR3 loop is CASRGIRGRSEQYF. The CDR3 DNA reads as TGTGCCAGCAGGGGGATCCGGGGGCGGTCCGAGCAGTACTTC.

The genes are TRBV30 and TRBJ1-1; D unclear. The CDR3 loop spans 15 amino acids. CDR1 and CDR2 (germline): GTSNPN, SVGIG (reference sequence). Trimming left V 0 bases short and J 2 bases short, with 13 bases between. The CDR3 is CAWSVGFEANTEAFF. For the CDR3, the DNA is TGTGCCTGGAGTGTAGGTTTCGAGGCAAACACTGAAGCTTTCTTT.

The J gene is TRBJ2-7, the V gene TRBV7-2; D not resolved. V gave up 3 bases and J gave up 0 bases, with 9 bases separating them. Germline V gene lookup returns CDR1 SGHTA and CDR2 FQGNSA. CDR3 length: 14 residues. CDR3 bases: TGTGCCAGCAGCTTCAGCCGAAACTCCTACGAGCAGTACTTC. Translated: CASSFSRNSYEQYF.

V gene TRBV28 combines with J gene TRBJ1-5; D remains ambiguous. This CDR3 is 12 amino acids long. V dropped 6 bases and J dropped 10 bases, with 13 bases sitting between them. Germline CDR1 reads MDHEN; CDR2 reads SYDVKM. The CDR3 nucleotides read TGTGCCAGCAGCTTCCCTCGTCTCCCCCAGCATTTT. Translated: CASSFPRLPQHF.

In its sample, this clone was seen a few times. The chain links TRBV27 to TRBJ1-4; D call uncertain. V gave up 3 bases and J gave up 4 bases, with 3 bases separating them. Germline V lookup: CDR1 MNHEY, CDR2 SMNVEV (reference sequence). CDR3 length: 12 amino acids. CDR3 in DNA: TGTGCCAGCAGTTTCCTTAATGAAAAACTGTTTTTT. This translates into CASSFLNEKLFF.

The chain recombines TRBV7-2 with TRBJ2-2; 8 bases agree with TRBD2. CDR1 is SGHTA and CDR2 is FQGNSA in the germline V gene. The CDR3 consists of 13 residues. Trimming cost V 5 bases and J 8 bases; bases outside gene matches: 4. CDR3 coding DNA: TGTGCCAGCAGCCCCCAGCGGGGGGGGGAGCTGTTTTTT. Its translation is CASSPQRGGELFF.

This chain joins TRBV28 and TRBJ2-1; D not certain. The CDR3 spans 15 residues. Germline V gene lookup returns CDR1 MDHEN and CDR2 SYDVKM. V was pared by 0 bases and J by 5 bases, with 11 bases between. The CDR3 spells CASSLWSSSDNEQFF. CDR3 DNA sequence: TGTGCCAGCAGTTTATGGTCTAGTAGTGACAATGAGCAGTTCTTC.

This chain joins TRBV28 and TRBJ2-3; 11 bases align to TRBD2. CDR3 length: 15 residues. V gave up 5 bases and J gave up 1 base; unmatched junction bases: 2. Germline assignment: CDR1 MDHEN and CDR2 SYDVKM. The CDR3 region has the DNA TGTGCCAGCAGTGTAGCGGGAGGGGGCACAGATACGCAGTATTTT. Protein product: CASSVAGGGTDTQYF. The full variable domain, completed using reference TRBV28 and TRBJ2-3, is DVKVTQSSRYLVKRTGEKVFLECVQDMDHENMFWYRQDPGLGLRLIYFSYDVKMKEKGDIPEGYSVSREKKERFSLILESASTNQTSMYLCASSVAGGGTDTQYFGPGTRLTVL.

The CDR3 reads CASSPGRTSGTYEQYF. CDR3 nucleotides: TGTGCCAGCAGCCCCGGGCGGACTAGCGGGACGTACGAGCAGTACTTC. The gene calls are TRBV27 and TRBJ2-7; 12 positions match TRBD2. This CDR3 spans 16 amino acids. Germline V gene data show CDR1 as MNHEY and CDR2 as SMNVEV (reference sequence). V dropped 6 bases and J dropped 4; count of bases not matched to a gene: 10.

The chain employs TRBV7-9 and TRBJ2-6; 14 bases align to TRBD2. The CDR3 is 18 residues long. Trimming removed 5 bases from V and 4 bases from J; junction bases left unmatched: 7. CDR1 and CDR2 (germline): SEHNR, FQNEAQ (reference sequence). The CDR3: CASSDSGLAGVGANVLTF. The CDR3 region has the DNA TGTGCCAGCAGCGACTCGGGACTAGCGGGAGTAGGGGCCAACGTCCTGACTTTC. Variable domain in full (rest from reference TRBV7-9 and TRBJ2-6): DTGVSQNPRHKITKRGQNVTFRCDPISEHNRLYWYRQTLGQGPEFLTYFQNEAQLEKSRLLSDRFSAERPKGSFSTLEIQRTEQGDSAMYLCASSDSGLAGVGANVLTFGAGSRLTVL.

The chain links TRBV28 to TRBJ2-7, with 10 positions matching TRBD2. Unmatched junction bases numbered 7, after V lost 6 bases and J lost 2 bases. The CDR3 runs 15 residues. Germline V CDR1 and CDR2: MDHEN, SYDVKM. CDR3 coding DNA: TGTGCCAGCAGCCCCTCACTAGCGGGAACCTACGAGCAGTACTTC. Translating it yields CASSPSLAGTYEQYF.

This chain uses TRBV15 with TRBJ2-7; no clear D. The germline CDR1 and CDR2 sequences are LNHNV and YYDKDF (reference sequence). Trimming pared 5 bases from V and 4 bases from J, leaving 6 bases between. The CDR3 has 11 amino acids. This CDR3 reads CATSLGYEQYF. CDR3 bases: TGTGCCACCAGCCTCGGTTACGAGCAGTACTTC.

This sequence joins TRBV6-6 and TRBJ2-7, with 11 bases aligning to TRBD1. Germline lookup yields CDR1 MNHNY and CDR2 SVGAGI (reference sequence). Germline trimming cut 7 bases from V and 5 bases from J; bases unmatched to any gene: 4. This CDR3 has 13 residues. DNA for the CDR3: TGTGCCAGCAACGGACAGGGGGCTGACGAGCAGTACTTC. It codes for CASNGQGADEQYF.

V gene TRBV5-4 combines with J gene TRBJ2-1; TRBD1 is a possible D gene (7 bases). This CDR3 region has 15 residues. V lost 5 bases, J lost 3 bases, and 15 bases lay in between. Germline CDR1 and CDR2: SGHNT and YYREEE (reference sequence). This CDR3 reads CASSSNRGLYNEQFF. CDR3 DNA sequence: TGTGCCAGCAGTTCCAACAGGGGACTCTACAATGAGCAGTTCTTC. The variable domain in full, completed from reference TRBV5-4 and TRBJ2-1, reads ETGVTQSPTHLIKTRGQQVTLRCSSQSGHNTVSWYQQALGQGPQFIFQYYREEENGRGNFPPRFSGLQFPNYSSELNVNALELDDSALYLCASSSNRGLYNEQFFGPGTRLTVL.

Note on this clone: This same CDR3 is encoded by further DNA sequences in the sample. The rearrangement uses TRBV20-1 and TRBJ2-7; tentatively, D is TRBD1 or TRBD2 (5 bases each). The CDR3 runs to 11 residues. Trimming removed 1 base from V and 5 bases from J, with 6 bases in between. From germline, CDR1 is DFQATT and CDR2 SNEGSKA (reference sequence). DNA of the CDR3: TGCAGTGCTAGAGGGGGACACGAGCAGTACTTC. Translation: CSARGGHEQYF.

Comments on this clone: The likely explanation is a read error, given a far larger clone one base away. Distinct nucleotide sequences in the sample also encode this CDR3. V gene TRBV2 combines with J gene TRBJ2-7; TRBD2 aligns across 11 bases. The germline V gene has CDR1 SNHLY and CDR2 FYNNEI. There are 15 residues in the CDR3. CDR3 in amino acids: CATPGASGRSYEQYF. As DNA, the CDR3 is TGTGCAACACCCGGGGCTAGCGGGAGGTCCTACGAGCAGTACTTC.

J is TRBJ2-7 and V is TRBV5-1, with D perhaps matching TRBD1 or TRBD2 (5 bases each). Germline V gene sequence: CDR1 SGHRS, CDR2 YFSETQ. The V end was cut by 3 bases, the J end by 0 bases, with 16 bases between. There are 16 residues in the CDR3. In DNA, the CDR3 is TGCGCCAGCAGCTCCCGGGACCGATCGAACTCCTACGAGCAGTACTTC. It is translated as CASSSRDRSNSYEQYF.

The chain combines TRBV28 with TRBJ2-1, with 7 bases aligning to TRBD2. Germline V gives CDR1 MDHEN, CDR2 SYDVKM. The CDR3 consists of 16 residues. V shed 5 bases and J 8 bases; nucleotides not matched to a gene: 15. CDR3 nucleotide sequence: TGTGCCAGCAGTACCCCCCGACTAGCTGGATCGGATGAGCAGTTCTTC. It is translated as CASSTPRLAGSDEQFF.

This chain joins TRBV29-1 and TRBJ2-5; 9 bases match TRBD2. The V gene's germline CDR1 is SQVTM and CDR2 ANQGSEA. Trimming at V came to 7 bases and at J to 2 bases, leaving 2 bases not matched to a gene. There are 12 residues in the CDR3. CDR3 protein: CSATSGQETQYF. In nucleotides, the CDR3 is TGCAGCGCTACTAGCGGGCAAGAGACCCAGTACTTC.

Only a few counts were recorded for this clone. The chain carries TRBV5-1 and TRBJ2-1, with 11 bases fitting TRBD2. This CDR3 is built from 17 residues. Unmatched junction bases numbered 8, after V lost 3 bases and J lost 3 bases. Germline CDR1 is SGHRS and CDR2 is YFSETQ. The CDR3 loop reads CASSSLLGTSGYNEQFF. The DNA of the CDR3 is TGCGCCAGCAGCTCCCTCCTGGGGACTAGCGGCTACAATGAGCAGTTCTTC.

The genes are TRBV2 and TRBJ1-3; no reliable D call. There are 12 residues in the CDR3. From germline, CDR1 is SNHLY and CDR2 FYNNEI. V lost 4 bases to trimming and J lost 7 bases, with 8 bases between them. CDR3 nucleotides: TGTGCCAGCAGTGTAAGCGGGAACACCATATATTTT. Protein sequence: CASSVSGNTIYF. Full variable domain (outside the CDR3, taken from reference TRBV2 and TRBJ1-3): EPEVTQTPSHQVTQMGQEVILRCVPISNHLYFYWYRQILGQKVEFLVSFYNNEISEKSEIFDDQFSVERPDGSNFTLKIRSTKLEDSAMYFCASSVSGNTIYFGEGSWLTVV.

This chain links TRBV7-2 with TRBJ2-1; D is perhaps TRBD2 (5 bases). Germline V gene data show CDR1 as SGHTA and CDR2 as FQGNSA. The CDR3 sequence is 12 residues long. V shed 5 bases and J shed 10 bases, with 12 bases lying between them. The CDR3 reads CASSAPGSEQFF. CDR3 DNA sequence: TGTGCCAGCAGCGCTCCGGGGTCGGAGCAGTTCTTC.

The chain uses TRBV7-3 and TRBJ2-3; the match to TRBD1 covers 7 bases. CDR1 and CDR2 from the germline V gene are SGHTA and FQGTGA. This CDR3 is 14 amino acids long. The junction had 5 bases not matched to a gene; V was cut back by 4 bases and J by 4 bases. CDR3 nucleotides: TGTGCCAGCAGCTCTGACGACAGGGCAGATACGCAGTATTTT. Amino acid sequence: CASSSDDRADTQYF.